This entry is about one TCR beta chain. The antigen is unknown. The sample belongs to a study of T cell responses to AZD1222 COVID-19 vaccine. Study at large: Second-dose groups at about 4 or about 12 weeks were pooled. Overall study findings and caveats: Nearly half of spike-specific TCRs reportedly target variant regions that are unmutated in the B.1.351 and B.1.1.7 variants. Spike regions recognized by vaccine-associated CD4 TCRs spanned the protein, led by 160-218 and 743-854. Spike-specific TCR breadth and depth grew following two AZD1222 doses.

Libraries were prepared by immunoSEQ multiplex PCR; TCRdb keeps only in-frame clonotypes and omits some of them. The sample contains roughly 160,000 clones, 85% to 95% of which appear only once. The sample here was peripheral blood, taken on day 0 of AZD1222 vaccination. This receptor was identified in an adult in good health.

In DNA form, the CDR3 reads TGTGCCAGCAGCTTAGAAGGGACCCGTACCTACGAGCAGTACTTC. As protein: CASSLEGTRTYEQYF. The chain carries TRBV11-2 and TRBJ2-7; D is perhaps TRBD1 or TRBD2 (5 bases each). V dropped 0 bases and J dropped 2 bases, with 11 bases sitting between them. This CDR3 spans 15 amino acids. Germline assignment: CDR1 SGHAT and CDR2 FQNNGV.